This T cell receptor beta chain was found in a study of CD8 T cells in ankylosing spondylitis. This clonotype came up many times. V lost 6 bases, J lost 8 bases, and 20 bases lay in between. The CDR3 extends over 14 amino acids. The germline V gene encodes CDR1 DFQATT and CDR2 SNEGSKA (reference sequence). TCRdb re-analysed the 5' RACE reads in MiXCR, keeping a single row per CDR3 protein. The data hold approximately 240,000 distinct CDR3 sequences, with roughly a quarter observed a single time. V gene TRBV20-1 combines with J gene TRBJ2-1; D is perhaps TRBD2 (7 bases). This TCR was recovered from a male donor with ankylosing spondylitis or in good health (not recorded which). Sequenced material: blood, either unsorted or a sorted T cell fraction (not recorded which). The CDR3 reads CSAPRGGEYDEQFF. The CDR3 DNA reads TGCAGTGCCCCCCGCGGGGGCGAGTATGATGAGCAGTTCTTC.